This T cell receptor (beta chain) is drawn from a study of cytomegalovirus exposure and HLA in healthy donors. Study summary: The same platform as the 650 to 700 first-cohort repertoires was used for the roughly 130 validation repertoires, a later analysis reported.

Study outcomes and limitations: CMV antigen specificity was confirmed in vitro for a few CMV-associated chains. Subsequent analysis of the approximately 130 validation repertoires found a tendency for first-cohort TCR clusters to co-occur. Despite most TCR sequences being rare, some public TCRs occurred in many donors.

CDR1 and CDR2 (germline): MNHNS, SASEGT. The CDR3 sequence is 17 residues long. Losses at the gene ends were 4 bases for V and 8 bases for J; bases not matched to a gene: 18. Method: immunoSEQ multiplex PCR; TCRdb's copy keeps in-frame clones and lacks some. Of over 100,000 clones listed, 85% to 90% were seen once; the top ten hold around 1.2%. Regarding this clone: The antigen remains unidentified.

Sequencing input: PBMCs. The chain is built from TRBV6-1 and TRBJ1-2, with 8 bases matching TRBD1. The origin of this receptor is a woman in her late teens or twenties in good health and CMV-seronegative. DNA for the CDR3: TGTGCCAGCAGTGCCCAATTTTATCACAGGGGGAATTTGGGCTACACCTTC. Amino acid sequence: CASSAQFYHRGNLGYTF.